This T cell receptor (beta chain) was observed in a study of early T cells in non-severe SARS-CoV-2 infection. On the study more broadly: The sequenced material was bulk RNA from unsorted whole blood, and its chains were unpaired.

This clonotype has more than one count but fewer than ten. Its antigen is currently unknown. In germline, CDR1 is KGHDR, CDR2 SFDVKD. Trimming left V 4 bases short and J 10 bases short, with 10 bases between. The CDR3 contains 13 residues. Overall study results and limits: Sequences matched to VDJdb favored anti-spike CD8 responses, while private and CD4 specificities were missed.

Unique molecular identifiers were attached to individual cDNA molecules. TCRdb ran MiXCR on the 5' RACE reads and lists one entry per CDR3 protein. The sample records 35,000 to 45,000 distinct CDR3 sequences, 7.9% being singletons. The clonotype comes from an adult who was a healthcare worker with PCR-confirmed SARS-CoV-2 infection or an uninfected control (not recorded which). The sequences come from whole blood, collected at baseline. V and J are TRBV24-1 and TRBJ1-6, with D tentatively TRBD1 (5 bases). The DNA of the CDR3 is TGTGCCACCAGTGAAACGGGACTATCACCCCTCCACTTT. Its translation: CATSETGLSPLHF.